The 10 T cell receptor beta chains reported below all come from one sample, sequenced in a study of molecular identifiers for immune sequencing clone quantification. TCRdb recomputed calls from the PCR reads with MiXCR, one row per CDR3 protein. The sample holds 400,000 to 600,000 distinct CDR3 sequences, roughly a fifth seen once. The sample was naive CD8+ T cells from blood, with Jurkat cell RNA spiked in. Stated subset: FACS-sorted CD8+CD4-CCR7+CD45RA+ naive T cells. These receptors all stem from a human donor in good health. Some libraries in this study had Jurkat cell RNA spiked in.

Notes on this clonotype: This may stem from a read error, because a much larger clone lies one nucleotide away. The gene calls are TRBV2 and TRBJ1-2; D is undetermined. CDR3 size: 15 residues. Germline CDR1 is SNHLY and CDR2 is FYNNEI. CDR3 loop: CASSASAQLNYGNTF. Written as DNA, the CDR3 is TGTGCCAGCAGTGCGTCGGCTCAACTTAACTATGGCAACACCTTC.

This chain uses TRBV28 with TRBJ1-6; D is perhaps TRBD1 (5 bases). The CDR3 is 12 residues long. Germline loops: CDR1 MDHEN, CDR2 SYDVKM. Trimming removed 6 bases at V and 8 bases at J, with 8 bases between. CDR3 sequence (DNA): TGTGCCAGCAGGACAGACTATTCACCCCTCCACTTT. Residues: CASRTDYSPLHF.

As regards this clonotype: The junction departs from germline at one end; a sequencing error may be responsible. The chain employs TRBV19 and TRBJ2-1; no clear D. Germline lookup yields CDR1 LNHDA and CDR2 SQIVND (reference sequence). This CDR3 has 13 amino acids. The CDR3 sequence: CASSSSRVTEPTF. The CDR3, as DNA: TGTGCCAGTAGTTCTTCTAGGGTGACCGAGCCAACCTTC. The complete variable domain, with remaining parts taken from reference TRBV19 and TRBJ2-1, reads DGGITQSPKYLFRKEGQNVTLSCEQNLNHDAMYWYRQDPGQGLRLIYYSQIVNDFQKGDIAEGYSVSREKKESFPLTVTSAQKNPTAFYLCASSSSRVTEPTFGPGTRLTVL.

V usage is TRBV20-1 and J usage is TRBJ2-7; D might be TRBD1 or TRBD2, each matching 5 bases. The V end was cut by 3 bases, the J end by 0 bases, with 12 bases between. CDR3 length: 14 amino acids. Germline V gene sequence: CDR1 DFQATT, CDR2 SNEGSKA (reference sequence). This CDR3 reads CSARGRDRSYEQYF. CDR3 coding DNA: TGCAGTGCTAGGGGCCGGGACCGCTCCTACGAGCAGTACTTC.

This clonotype showed up many times. The chain employs TRBV5-5 and TRBJ1-2; no clear D. V gave up 0 bases and J gave up 2 bases, with 8 bases separating them. This CDR3 spans 14 amino acids. Per germline, CDR1 SGHKS and CDR2 YYEKEE (reference sequence). The CDR3 nucleotides read TGTGCCAGCAGCTTGGTTCCAGAAAACTATGGCTACACCTTC. This codes for CASSLVPENYGYTF.

This clonotype was seen many times. The V call is TRBV20-1, the J call TRBJ1-5; no clear D. The CDR3 is 16 residues long. Trimming stripped 8 bases from V and 0 bases from J, with 20 bases between. Germline-derived CDR1 and CDR2 are DFQATT and SNEGSKA (reference sequence). DNA for the CDR3: TGCAGTCCGAGCCTTGGACGGGGAGATAGCAATCAGCCCCAGCATTTT. Residues: CSPSLGRGDSNQPQHF.

This clonotype was seen more than once but under ten times. V is TRBV12-3 or TRBV12-4 and J is TRBJ1-2, with 8 bases lining up with TRBD1. The V segment lost 3 bases and the J segment 6 bases; nucleotides outside the gene matches: 3. This CDR3 comprises 13 residues. In nucleotides, the CDR3 is TGTGCCAGCAGTTTGACAGGGGATCATGGCTACACCTTC. This gives the protein CASSLTGDHGYTF.

This clonotype was detected ten times or more. V and J are TRBV30 and TRBJ2-1; D not certain. CDR3 length: 12 amino acids. CDR1 GTSNPN and CDR2 SVGIG come from the germline V gene (reference sequence). The V gene lost 0 bases and the J gene lost 8 bases, with 8 bases spanning the gap. CDR3 loop: CAWSVLNDEQFF. The CDR3, as DNA: TGTGCCTGGAGTGTACTGAACGATGAGCAGTTCTTC. Complete variable domain (other parts from reference TRBV30 and TRBJ2-1): SQTIHQWPATLVQPVGSPLSLECTVEGTSNPNLYWYRQAAGRGLQLLFYSVGIGQISSEVPQNLSASRPQDRQFILSSKKLLLSDSGFYLCAWSVLNDEQFFGPGTRLTVL.

The chain employs TRBV30 and TRBJ2-3; TRBD1 matches 11 bases. The V and J ends lost 3 bases and 6 bases, in that order; junction bases with no gene match: 5. Germline CDR1 reads GTSNPN; CDR2 reads SVGIG (reference sequence). This CDR3 comprises 14 residues. The CDR3 sequence: CAWSPGQGVDTQYF. The CDR3 DNA is TGTGCCTGGAGCCCGGGACAGGGGGTCGATACGCAGTATTTT.

This clonotype was detected many times. The rearrangement joins TRBV30 to TRBJ2-7, with 9 bases matching TRBD1. The CDR3 runs to 14 residues. Germline CDR1 is GTSNPN and CDR2 is SVGIG (reference sequence). After removal of 0 bases from V and 5 bases from J, the junction contained 5 bases not matched to a gene. CDR3 sequence (DNA): TGTGCCTGGAGTGTGGGGGACAGGGCCGACGAGCAGTACTTC. Amino acids: CAWSVGDRADEQYF.